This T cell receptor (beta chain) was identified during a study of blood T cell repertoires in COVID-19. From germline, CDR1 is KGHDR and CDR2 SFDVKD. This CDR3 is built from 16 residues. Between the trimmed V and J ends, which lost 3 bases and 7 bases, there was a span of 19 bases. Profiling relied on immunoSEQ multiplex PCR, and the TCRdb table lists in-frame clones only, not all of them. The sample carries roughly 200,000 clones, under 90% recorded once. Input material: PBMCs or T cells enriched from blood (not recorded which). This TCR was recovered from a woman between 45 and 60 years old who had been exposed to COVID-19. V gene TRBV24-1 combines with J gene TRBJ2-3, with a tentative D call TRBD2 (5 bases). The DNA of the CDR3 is TGTGCCACCAGTGATATGAGGGCAGGCTTTCTGAATACGCAGTATTTT. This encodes CATSDMRAGFLNTQYF.